These T cell receptor beta chains were read from a single sample in a study of a mutant IDH1 vaccine in newly diagnosed glioma. The method was immunoSEQ multiplex PCR; TCRdb's version includes in-frame clones alone and lacks a portion of them. The sample lists roughly 40,000 clones; 70% to 90% were seen once. The antigens of these receptors remain unknown. Sample: PBMCs, taken from a glioma patient whose treatment included an IDH1 peptide vaccine. These receptor sequences come from a man in his forties with glioma. CDR3s include the opening cysteine and the closing phenylalanine or tryptophan. The order of the fields is V gene, J gene, D gene, clone size, CDR3 DNA, CDR3 protein. The D gene is left open where the match is weak. Size tells how often a clone was seen (once, few, many) or the class of an expanded clone, and some rows leave it out.

>TRBV7-2|TRBJ2-2|NA|few
TGTGCCAGCAGCTTAGGGTCGAACACCGGGGAGCTGTTTTTT
CASSLGSNTGELFF
>TRBV20-1|TRBJ1-2|NA|NA
TGCAGTGCTTCAGAGGGTGGCTACACCTTC
CSASEGGYTF
>TRBV9|TRBJ1-2|NA|NA
TGTGCCAGCAGCGGGGGTAGCCTCTATGGCTACACCTTC
CASSGGSLYGYTF
>TRBV6-1|TRBJ1-3|NA|NA
TGTGCCAGCAGTGAAAACCGTTCAGGAAACACCATATATTTT
CASSENRSGNTIYF
>TRBV18|TRBJ1-5|NA|NA
TGTGCCAGCTCACCAAGGGTGGGCCAGCCCCAGCATTTT
CASSPRVGQPQHF
>TRBV5-1|TRBJ1-1|NA|once
TGCGCCAGCAGCCCTAATCCGAACACTGAAGCTTTCTTT
CASSPNPNTEAFF
>TRBV7-2|TRBJ2-7|TRBD2|NA
TGTGCCAGCAGTGTAAGTCGCGGGGGACGCTACGAGCAGTACTTC
CASSVSRGGRYEQYF
>TRBV6-5|TRBJ1-3|NA|NA
TGTGCCAGCAGTCCCGACAGGTACTCTGGAAACACCATATATTTT
CASSPDRYSGNTIYF
>TRBV2|TRBJ2-7|NA|NA
TGTGCCAGCAGTGACTTCTCCTACGAGCAGTACTTC
CASSDFSYEQYF
>TRBV4-1|TRBJ2-1|TRBD2|once
TGCGCCAGCAGCCGTTATGTGGCTAGCGGGAGGCCCAACGAGCAGTTCTTC
CASSRYVASGRPNEQFF
>TRBV19|TRBJ2-1|NA|NA
TGTGCCAGTAGTCTCTCTTTGAGCTCCTACAATGAGCAGTTCTTC
CASSLSLSSYNEQFF
>TRBV6-1|TRBJ2-5|TRBD2|NA
TGTGCCACGGGATCGGGAGGTCTTGGTAGAGAGACCCAGTACTTC
CATGSGGLGRETQYF
>TRBV28|TRBJ2-7|NA|once
TGTGCCAGCGAGGCTGGGGTCTCCTACGAGCAGTACTTC
CASEAGVSYEQYF
>TRBV27|TRBJ1-2|NA|NA
TGTGCCAGCAGTTTAGCCGGGATAGGGTATGGCTACACCTTC
CASSLAGIGYGYTF
>TRBV18|TRBJ2-5|NA|NA
TGTGCCAGCTCACCCGACAGGATCCAAGAGACCCAGTACTTC
CASSPDRIQETQYF